This TCR beta chain was recovered during a study of molecular identifiers for immune sequencing clone quantification. The sample holds a few counts of this clonotype. One entry per CDR3 protein results from TCRdb running MiXCR on the PCR reads. The data contain about 320,000 distinct CDR3 sequences, roughly a quarter of them singletons. The trim removed 4 bases at V and 8 bases at J, leaving 12 bases unmatched. The germline CDR1 and CDR2 sequences are LGHNA and YSLEER. The CDR3 sequence is 15 residues long. The receptor's source is a human donor in good health. Some libraries in this study had Jurkat cell RNA spiked in. Material: naive CD8+ T cells from blood, with Jurkat cell RNA spiked in. Subset of the sample: FACS-sorted CD8+CD4-CCR7+CD45RA+ naive T cells. V usage is TRBV4-3 and J usage is TRBJ1-1; 8 nucleotides align to TRBD1. Here the CDR3 DNA reads TGCGCCAGCAGCCCGATGACAGGGGCTGTTCAAGAAGCTTTCTTT. The encoded protein is CASSPMTGAVQEAFF.